The 18 T cell receptor beta chains in this list originate from one sample, sequenced in a study of OX40 agonist ivuxolimab in advanced cancers. Using immunoSEQ multiplex PCR, the repertoire was profiled, and TCRdb retains in-frame clones only, with some absent. This sample has about 82,000 clones, with over 75% found just once. This material consisted of CD4+ or CD8+ T cells sorted from blood, taken in a trial of the OX40 agonist ivuxolimab. The receptor set was obtained from an adult with an advanced solid tumor such as melanoma, head and neck, liver or kidney cancer.

The gene calls are TRBV18 and TRBJ2-4, with a weak D call TRBD1 (5 bases). Germline V gene data show CDR1 as KGHSH and CDR2 as LQKENI. V was shortened by 0 bases and J by 2 bases, with 11 bases between the two germline ends. The CDR3 extends over 16 amino acids. Written as DNA, the CDR3 is TGTGCCAGCTCACCACCCCCCCCAGGGACCAAAAACATTCAGTACTTC. Protein: CASSPPPPGTKNIQYF. The entire variable domain, with the rest obtained from reference TRBV18 and TRBJ2-4, is as follows: NAGVMQNPRHLVRRRGQEARLRCSPMKGHSHVYWYRQLPEEGLKFMVYLQKENIIDESGMPKERFSAEFPKEGPSILRIQQVVRGDSAAYFCASSPPPPGTKNIQYFGAGTRLSVL.

The chain joins TRBV5-8 to TRBJ2-4; tentative D call: TRBD2 (6 bases). This CDR3 spans 14 amino acids. V was cut by 3 bases and J by 7 bases, with 14 bases left in between. Germline CDR1 is SGHTS and CDR2 is YDEGEE. The CDR3 DNA is TGTGCCAGCAGCTCCCTAGGAGGGGTGAACATTCAGTACTTC. It yields the protein CASSSLGGVNIQYF.

The genes are TRBV30 and TRBJ1-2; D is undetermined. The germline gives CDR1 GTSNPN, CDR2 SVGIG (reference sequence). The length of the CDR3 is 13 residues. Between the trimmed V and J ends, which lost 0 bases and 8 bases, there was a span of 13 bases. CDR3 sequence: CAWSVERAWGYTF. The CDR3 region has the DNA TGTGCCTGGAGTGTCGAAAGGGCGTGGGGCTACACCTTC.

The chain links TRBV9 to TRBJ2-7; 11 bases line up with TRBD1. Germline CDR1 SGDLS, CDR2 YYNGEE. CDR3 size: 16 residues. V was pared by 1 base and J by 6 bases, with 9 bases of the junction left unmatched. CDR3: CASSVRLGQGVGEQYF. As DNA, the CDR3 is TGTGCCAGCAGCGTAAGGTTGGGACAGGGGGTCGGCGAGCAGTACTTC.

The rearrangement joins TRBV7-2 to TRBJ2-5; D call uncertain. The better agreement between TRBJ2-7 and the DNA end casts doubt on the J call. The germline gives CDR1 SGHTA, CDR2 FQGNSA. This CDR3 comprises 14 residues. This CDR3 is CASSRQGGGYEQYF. The CDR3 coding sequence is TGTGCCAGCAGCCGACAAGGTGGTGGCTACGAGCAGTACTTC.

This clone is a singleton in its sample. The chain couples TRBV7-9 to TRBJ2-5; the D gene is possibly TRBD2 (6 bases). The germline V and J ends were trimmed by 2 bases and 7 bases, with 11 bases remaining between them. CDR3 length: 13 residues. The germline V gene has CDR1 SEHNR and CDR2 FQNEAQ (reference sequence). In DNA, the CDR3 is TGTGCCAGCAGCTTACGGGAGTCGGGGACCCAGTACTTC. Translating it yields CASSLRESGTQYF.

A single count supports this clone. The chain recombines TRBV6-4 with TRBJ2-1, with 8 bases identical to TRBD2. Germline-derived CDR1 and CDR2 are MRHNA and SNTAGT. The CDR3 loop spans 15 amino acids. With 3 bases clipped from V and 4 bases from J, the junction kept 5 bases outside the gene matches. The CDR3 reads CASSEEASGYNEQFF. The CDR3 coding sequence is TGTGCCAGCAGTGAGGAGGCTAGCGGGTACAATGAGCAGTTCTTC.

The V call is TRBV28, the J call TRBJ2-7, with D perhaps assigned TRBD1 or TRBD2 (6 bases each). The CDR3 length is 16 residues. Trimming removed 10 bases from V and 2 bases from J, with 24 bases in between. Germline V gene sequence: CDR1 MDHEN, CDR2 SYDVKM. The CDR3 here is CAIEATGAPGTYEQYF. The CDR3 bases are TGTGCCATCGAAGCAACGGGGGCGCCTGGAACCTACGAGCAGTACTTC. Using reference TRBV28 and TRBJ2-7 for the parts outside the CDR3, the full variable domain is DVKVTQSSRYLVKRTGEKVFLECVQDMDHENMFWYRQDPGLGLRLIYFSYDVKMKEKGDIPEGYSVSREKKERFSLILESASTNQTSMYLCAIEATGAPGTYEQYFGPGTRLTVT.

V gene TRBV28 combines with J gene TRBJ1-4, with a tentative D call TRBD1 (6 bases). Trimming took off 2 bases at V and 8 bases at J, with 12 bases between the two ends. From germline, CDR1 is MDHEN and CDR2 SYDVKM. This CDR3 has 14 residues. CDR3: CASSLPPGEEKLFF. The DNA of the CDR3 is TGTGCCAGCAGTTTACCCCCAGGGGAGGAAAAACTGTTTTTT.

CDR3 in amino acids: CASSFGTGANYGYTF. CDR3 sequence (DNA): TGTGCCAGCAGCTTCGGGACAGGGGCCAACTATGGCTACACCTTC. V is TRBV7-9 and J is TRBJ1-2, with 10 bases lining up with TRBD1. Germline V gives CDR1 SEHNR, CDR2 FQNEAQ (reference sequence). This CDR3 contains 15 residues. With 3 bases clipped from V and 2 bases from J, the junction kept 3 bases outside the gene matches.

The chain uses TRBV10-3 and TRBJ2-2; the match to TRBD2 covers 8 bases. The CDR3 contains 16 residues. Germline CDR1 reads ENHRY; CDR2 reads SYGVKD. The V gene end was trimmed by 4 bases and the J gene end by 1 base; junction bases not matched to a gene: 5. CDR3 bases: TGTGCCATCAGTGGGGGACTAGTGGAGAACACCGGGGAGCTGTTTTTT. This sequence encodes CAISGGLVENTGELFF.

Here the CDR3 DNA reads TGTGCCAGCTCATCCCCCCCGGGACAGGGAGAGGACGAGCAGTACTTC. This translates into CASSSPPGQGEDEQYF. The chain joins TRBV18 to TRBJ2-7; TRBD1 matches 9 bases. The trim removed 5 bases at V and 5 bases at J, leaving 13 bases unmatched. The CDR3 has 16 residues. Germline CDR1 KGHSH, CDR2 LQKENI.

This chain links TRBV11-2 with TRBJ1-2; D call uncertain. The CDR3 consists of 12 residues. From germline, CDR1 is SGHAT and CDR2 FQNNGV. Trimming took off 1 base at V and 8 bases at J, with 8 bases between the two ends. The CDR3 reads CASSLAAAGYTF. In DNA, the CDR3 is TGTGCCAGCAGCTTAGCGGCCGCGGGCTACACCTTC.

The chain joins TRBV15 to TRBJ1-2; 9 positions match TRBD1. CDR1 is LNHNV and CDR2 is YYDKDF in the germline V gene (reference sequence). CDR3 size: 12 residues. V trimming: 2 bases; J trimming: 12 bases; junction bases outside the gene matches: 4. CDR3: CATSRLRTGDTF. The CDR3 DNA reads TGTGCCACCAGCAGACTAAGGACAGGGGACACCTTC.

The chain employs TRBV4-3 and TRBJ2-7; 7 bases match TRBD1. The CDR3 extends over 16 amino acids. The germline V gene has CDR1 LGHNA and CDR2 YSLEER. The junction had 8 bases not matched to a gene; V was cut back by 0 bases and J by 3 bases. CDR3 nucleotides: TGCGCCAGCAGCCAAGAACTAGAGGGGGCCCTCTACGAGCAGTACTTC. It translates to CASSQELEGALYEQYF.

The CDR3 loop reads CASSDSGLAAGGTQYF. In DNA form, the CDR3 reads TGCGCCAGCAGTGATAGCGGACTAGCGGCTGGAGGTACGCAGTATTTT. V usage is TRBV10-2 and J usage is TRBJ2-3; 10 bases are a match to TRBD2. CDR1 WSHSY and CDR2 SAAADI come from the germline V gene. With V trimmed by 3 bases and J by 8 bases, 11 bases remained unmatched. The CDR3 runs 16 residues.

The rearrangement links TRBV18 to TRBJ2-5, with 7 bases aligning to TRBD2. V was pared by 6 bases and J by 4 bases, with 8 bases of the junction left unmatched. The germline gives CDR1 KGHSH, CDR2 LQKENI. The CDR3 consists of 14 residues. The CDR3 loop reads CASSFGGSRETQYF. DNA for the CDR3: TGTGCCAGCTCTTTCGGGGGGAGTCGAGAGACCCAGTACTTC.

The genes are TRBV5-1 and TRBJ1-1; 7 nucleotides match TRBD1. This CDR3 comprises 16 residues. Looked up from germline, CDR1 is SGHRS and CDR2 is YFSETQ. The V segment lost 0 bases and the J segment 7 bases; nucleotides outside the gene matches: 12. The CDR3 spells CASSLARGRGAGEAFF. The CDR3 bases are TGCGCCAGCAGCTTGGCCAGGGGCAGGGGGGCCGGTGAAGCTTTCTTT.